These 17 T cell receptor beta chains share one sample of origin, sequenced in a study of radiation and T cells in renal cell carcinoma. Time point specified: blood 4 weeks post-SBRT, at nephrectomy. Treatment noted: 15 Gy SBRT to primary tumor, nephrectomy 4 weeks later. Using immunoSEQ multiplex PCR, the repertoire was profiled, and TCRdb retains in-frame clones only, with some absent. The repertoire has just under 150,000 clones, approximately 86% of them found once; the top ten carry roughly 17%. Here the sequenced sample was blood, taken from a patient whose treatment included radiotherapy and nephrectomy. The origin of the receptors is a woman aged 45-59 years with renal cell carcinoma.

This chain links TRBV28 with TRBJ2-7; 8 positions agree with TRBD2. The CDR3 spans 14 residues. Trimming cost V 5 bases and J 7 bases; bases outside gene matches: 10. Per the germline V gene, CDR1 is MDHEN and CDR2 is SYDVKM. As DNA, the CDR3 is TGTGCCAGCAGTGGGCTAGCGGGCTTGATGGAGCAGTACTTC. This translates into CASSGLAGLMEQYF.

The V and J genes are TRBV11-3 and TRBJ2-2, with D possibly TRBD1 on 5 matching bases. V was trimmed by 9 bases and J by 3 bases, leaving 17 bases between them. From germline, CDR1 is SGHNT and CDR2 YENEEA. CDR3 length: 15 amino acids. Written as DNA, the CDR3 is TGTGCCAGTGCGTTCGGGCAGGGCCACACCGGGGAGCTGTTTTTT. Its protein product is CASAFGQGHTGELFF.

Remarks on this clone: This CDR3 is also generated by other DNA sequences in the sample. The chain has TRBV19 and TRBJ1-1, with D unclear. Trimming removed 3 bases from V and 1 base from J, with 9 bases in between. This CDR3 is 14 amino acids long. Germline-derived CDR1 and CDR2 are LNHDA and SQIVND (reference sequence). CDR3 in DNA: TGTGCCAGTAGTATTAACAGAGGGAACACTGAAGCTTTCTTT. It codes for CASSINRGNTEAFF.

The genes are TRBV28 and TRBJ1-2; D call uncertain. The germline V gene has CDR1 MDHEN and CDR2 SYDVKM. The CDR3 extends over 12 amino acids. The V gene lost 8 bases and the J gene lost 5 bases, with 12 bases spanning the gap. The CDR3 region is CASSEGGYGYTF. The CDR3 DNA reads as TGTGCCAGCTCTGAGGGCGGGTATGGCTACACCTTC.

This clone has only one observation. CDR3 amino acids: CASSQDKGSPGNTIYF. The CDR3 DNA reads as TGCGCCAGCAGCCAAGATAAAGGGTCGCCTGGAAACACCATATATTTT. The gene calls are TRBV4-1 and TRBJ1-3; D gene ambiguous. V was cut by 0 bases and J by 2 bases, with 11 bases left in between. CDR3 length: 16 amino acids. Germline CDR1 MGHRA, CDR2 YSYEKL.

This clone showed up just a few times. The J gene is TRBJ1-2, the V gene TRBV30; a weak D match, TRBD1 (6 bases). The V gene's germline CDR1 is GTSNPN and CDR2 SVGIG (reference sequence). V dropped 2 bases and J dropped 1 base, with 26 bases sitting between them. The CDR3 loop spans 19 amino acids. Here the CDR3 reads CAWSPFLGAFFGSNYGYTF. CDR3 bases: TGTGCCTGGAGTCCTTTCTTGGGGGCCTTTTTCGGGAGTAACTATGGCTACACCTTC.

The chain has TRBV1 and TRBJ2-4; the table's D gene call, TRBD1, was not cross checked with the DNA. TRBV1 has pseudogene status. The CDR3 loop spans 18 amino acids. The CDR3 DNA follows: TGCACCAGCAGCCAAGGACATACCGGGACAAGGGCCAAAAACATTCAGTACTTC. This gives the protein CTSSQGHTGTRAKNIQYF.

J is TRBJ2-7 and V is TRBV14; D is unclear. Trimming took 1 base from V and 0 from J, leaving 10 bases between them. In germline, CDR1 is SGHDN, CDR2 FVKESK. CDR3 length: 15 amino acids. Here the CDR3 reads CASSQAPGFSYEQYF. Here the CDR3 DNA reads TGTGCCAGCAGCCAAGCCCCAGGATTCTCCTACGAGCAGTACTTC.

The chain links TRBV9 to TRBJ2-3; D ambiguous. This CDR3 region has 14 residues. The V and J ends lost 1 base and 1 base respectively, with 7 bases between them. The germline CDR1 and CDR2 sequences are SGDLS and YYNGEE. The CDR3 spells CASSVSDGTDTQYF. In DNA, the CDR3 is TGTGCCAGCAGCGTATCGGACGGCACAGATACGCAGTATTTT.

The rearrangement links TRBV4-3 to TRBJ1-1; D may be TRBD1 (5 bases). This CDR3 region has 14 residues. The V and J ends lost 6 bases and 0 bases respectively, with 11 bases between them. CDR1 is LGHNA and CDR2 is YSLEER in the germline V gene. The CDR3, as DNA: TGCGCCAGCAGTCACGGACAAATGAACACTGAAGCTTTCTTT. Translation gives CASSHGQMNTEAFF.

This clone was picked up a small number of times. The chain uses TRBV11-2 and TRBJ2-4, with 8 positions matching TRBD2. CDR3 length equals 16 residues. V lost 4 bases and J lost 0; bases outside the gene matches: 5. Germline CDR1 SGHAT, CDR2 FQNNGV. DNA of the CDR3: TGTGCCAGCAGCTCCCCGCTAGCGGGAGCCAAAAACATTCAGTACTTC. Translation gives CASSSPLAGAKNIQYF.

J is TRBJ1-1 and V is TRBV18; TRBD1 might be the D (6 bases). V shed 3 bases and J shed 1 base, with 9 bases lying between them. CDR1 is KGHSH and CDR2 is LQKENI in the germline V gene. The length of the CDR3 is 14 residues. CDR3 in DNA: TGTGCCAGCTCACCGGGGGGGCCGAACACTGAAGCTTTCTTT. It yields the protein CASSPGGPNTEAFF.

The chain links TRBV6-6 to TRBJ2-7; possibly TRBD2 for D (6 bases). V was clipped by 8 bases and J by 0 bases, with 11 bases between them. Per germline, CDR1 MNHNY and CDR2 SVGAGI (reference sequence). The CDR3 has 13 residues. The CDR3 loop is CASGRGGSYEQYF. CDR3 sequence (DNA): TGTGCCAGCGGGCGGGGAGGCTCCTACGAGCAGTACTTC.

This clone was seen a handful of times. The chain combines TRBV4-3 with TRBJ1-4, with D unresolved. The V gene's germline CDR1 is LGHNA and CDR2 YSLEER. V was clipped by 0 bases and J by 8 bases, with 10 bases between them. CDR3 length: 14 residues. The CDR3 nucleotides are TGCGCCAGCAGCCAAGACTCTCGCGGAGAAAAACTGTTTTTT. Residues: CASSQDSRGEKLFF.

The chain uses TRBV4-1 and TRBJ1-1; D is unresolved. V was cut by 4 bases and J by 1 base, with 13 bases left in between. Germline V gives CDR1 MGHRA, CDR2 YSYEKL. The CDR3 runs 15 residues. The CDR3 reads CASSLQRPGNTEAFF. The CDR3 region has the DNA TGCGCCAGCAGCCTCCAACGTCCAGGGAACACTGAAGCTTTCTTT.

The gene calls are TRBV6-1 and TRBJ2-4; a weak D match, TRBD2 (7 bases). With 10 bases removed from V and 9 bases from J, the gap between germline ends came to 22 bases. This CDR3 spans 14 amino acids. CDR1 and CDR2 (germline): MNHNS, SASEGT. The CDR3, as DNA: TGTGCCATTAAACAGGGCGGGGGTTTCGGCATTCAGTACTTC. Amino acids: CAIKQGGGFGIQYF.

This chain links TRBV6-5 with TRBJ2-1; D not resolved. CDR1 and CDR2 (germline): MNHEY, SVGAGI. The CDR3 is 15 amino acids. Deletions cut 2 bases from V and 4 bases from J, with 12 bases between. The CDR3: CASSYQYRLYNEQFF. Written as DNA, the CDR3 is TGTGCCAGCAGTTACCAGTATCGGCTGTACAATGAGCAGTTCTTC.